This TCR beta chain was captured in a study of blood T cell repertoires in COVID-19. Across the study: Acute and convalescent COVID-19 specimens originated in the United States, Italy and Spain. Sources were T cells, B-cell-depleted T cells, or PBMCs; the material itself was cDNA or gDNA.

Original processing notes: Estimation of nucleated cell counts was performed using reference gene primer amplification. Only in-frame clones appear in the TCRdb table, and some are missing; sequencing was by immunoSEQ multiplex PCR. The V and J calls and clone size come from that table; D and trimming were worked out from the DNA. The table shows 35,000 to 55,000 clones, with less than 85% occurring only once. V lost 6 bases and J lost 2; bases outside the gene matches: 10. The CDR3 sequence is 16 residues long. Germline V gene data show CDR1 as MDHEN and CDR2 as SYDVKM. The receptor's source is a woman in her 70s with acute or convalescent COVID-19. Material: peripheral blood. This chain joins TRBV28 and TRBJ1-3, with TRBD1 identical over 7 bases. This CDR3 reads CASRPVSRGTGNTIYF. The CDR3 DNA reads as TGTGCCAGCAGACCCGTTTCCAGGGGGACTGGAAACACCATATATTTT.